This record looks at one T cell receptor (beta chain) sequence and its context. Followed longitudinally, the Seattle patients had been enrolled during active infection. This specimen comes from a study of blood T cell repertoires in COVID-19. Looking at the study overall: Donors in the United States, Italy and Spain gave samples during acute or convalescent COVID-19. In each case, the material was cDNA or gDNA derived from T cells, B-cell-depleted T cells, or PBMCs.

Method: immunoSEQ multiplex PCR; TCRdb's copy keeps in-frame clones and lacks some. This sample has about 160,000 clones, with 70% to 90% found just once. The sample comprised peripheral blood. This TCR was sampled from a man in his fifties or sixties with COVID-19, enrolled during active disease.

The CDR3 DNA is TGTGCCAGCAGCTCATTAAGAGGAGCGCAGTACTTC. Translated, it gives CASSSLRGAQYF. The chain uses TRBV7-2 and TRBJ2-7; no definite D call. The CDR3 sequence is 12 residues long. V was cut by 4 bases and J by 9 bases, with 13 bases left in between. Germline V gene lookup returns CDR1 SGHTA and CDR2 FQGNSA.